The 10 T cell receptor beta chains given below trace back to one sample, sequenced in a study of T cells in Graves' hyperthyroidism and ophthalmopathy. Amplification yielded TCR beta CDR3 regions, with RNA transcripts as the source. During a first-round RT-PCR of the TCR CDR3, the HTBI primer set was used. From the multiplex PCR reads, TCRdb called clonotypes with MiXCR, one entry per CDR3 protein. The table records approximately 200,000 distinct CDR3 sequences, about 18% of them present only once. The sample comprised blood. The receptors stem from a man aged 40-49 years with Graves' hyperthyroidism.

To note about this clonotype: A junction end diverges from the germline sequence, so it may reflect a read error. The V gene is TRBV5-5, the J gene TRBJ2-5; D might be TRBD1 (6 bases). Per the germline V gene, CDR1 is SGHKS and CDR2 is YYEKEE (reference sequence). This CDR3 has 17 residues. The CDR3 sequence: CASSQGPEQGFQETQYF. Written as DNA, the CDR3 is TGCGCCAGCAGCCAAGGACCCGAACAGGGTTTCCAAGAGACCCAGTACTTC.

In this sample, this clonotype turned up many times. The rearrangement links TRBV18 to TRBJ2-7, with a tentative D call TRBD1 (6 bases). The CDR3 extends over 14 amino acids. Germline CDR1 and CDR2: KGHSH and LQKENI. Trimming pared 1 base from V and 7 bases from J, leaving 14 bases between. CDR3 amino acids: CASSPQTGAREQYF. Written as DNA, the CDR3 is TGTGCCAGCTCACCACAGACAGGAGCGAGGGAGCAGTACTTC.

This clonotype was counted a few times. The rearrangement links TRBV15 to TRBJ2-3; 7 nucleotides agree with TRBD2. J lost 1 base, V lost 3 bases, and 4 bases had no gene match. CDR1 is LNHNV and CDR2 is YYDKDF in the germline V gene (reference sequence). The length of the CDR3 is 15 residues. CDR3 amino acids: CATSRERGRTDTQYF. The CDR3 DNA follows: TGTGCCACCAGCAGGGAGCGGGGCCGCACAGATACGCAGTATTTT.

This clonotype was seen many times. V usage is TRBV28 and J usage is TRBJ1-1; 10 bases line up with TRBD1. Germline CDR1 MDHEN, CDR2 SYDVKM. V trimming: 3 bases; J trimming: 1 base; junction bases outside the gene matches: 14. The CDR3 totals 19 residues. In DNA, the CDR3 is TGTGCCAGCAGTTTTTCTTTGGGGACAGGGGACGCGCCGAACACTGAAGCTTTCTTT. It specifies CASSFSLGTGDAPNTEAFF.

This clonotype has a handful of counts. The chain combines TRBV27 with TRBJ1-5, with 9 bases lining up with TRBD1. V was clipped by 4 bases and J by 3 bases; unmatched bases: 7. The CDR3 sequence is 16 residues long. Germline values: CDR1 MNHEY, CDR2 SMNVEV (reference sequence). This chain's CDR3 is CASSSGQGGNNQPQHF. The CDR3 DNA follows: TGTGCCAGCAGTTCGGGACAGGGAGGTAACAATCAGCCCCAGCATTTT.

This clonotype was seen many times. The rearrangement uses TRBV2 and TRBJ1-5; D unresolved. The CDR3 runs to 15 residues. Between the trimmed V and J ends, which lost 4 bases and 5 bases, there was a span of 15 bases. The germline V gene encodes CDR1 SNHLY and CDR2 FYNNEI. DNA of the CDR3: TGTGCCAGCAGTGTTTACGTGACGGGCCATCAGCCCCAGCATTTT. This sequence encodes CASSVYVTGHQPQHF.

The chain combines TRBV20-1 with TRBJ2-7, with 10 bases fitting TRBD1. From germline, CDR1 is DFQATT and CDR2 SNEGSKA (reference sequence). V dropped 1 base and J dropped 5; count of bases not matched to a gene: 5. CDR3 length: 14 residues. CDR3 loop: CSARATGGADEQYF. The CDR3 DNA follows: TGCAGTGCTAGAGCGACAGGGGGCGCCGACGAGCAGTACTTC.

This clonotype was picked up many times. The chain has TRBV24-1 and TRBJ1-1, with TRBD1 matching over 12 bases. In germline, CDR1 is KGHDR, CDR2 SFDVKD. The J segment lost 1 base and the V segment lost 3 bases, leaving 2 bases of the junction unmatched. This CDR3 comprises 16 residues. The CDR3 DNA sequence: TGTGCCACCAGTGATGGGACAGGGGGCAAGAACACTGAAGCTTTCTTT. Its protein is CATSDGTGGKNTEAFF.

The rearrangement links TRBV9 to TRBJ2-7, with 9 bases aligning to TRBD1. CDR3 length equals 16 residues. Germline assignment: CDR1 SGDLS and CDR2 YYNGEE. The V gene end was trimmed by 0 bases and the J gene end by 1 base; junction bases not matched to a gene: 5. CDR3 nucleotides: TGTGCCAGCAGCGTAGGAGGGGGACAGGGTTCCTACGAGCAGTACTTC. It translates to CASSVGGGQGSYEQYF.

V and J are TRBV28 and TRBJ1-6; possibly TRBD1 for D (5 bases). Germline V gene sequence: CDR1 MDHEN, CDR2 SYDVKM. The CDR3 is made up of 16 amino acids. Trimming cost V 2 bases and J 0 bases, with 8 bases left between them. CDR3 sequence: CASSLQGSSYNSPLHF. As DNA, the CDR3 is TGTGCCAGCAGTTTACAGGGTAGCTCCTATAATTCACCCCTCCACTTT.